This passage covers 15 T cell receptor beta chains from one sample sequenced in a study of PD-1 blockade in classical Hodgkin lymphoma (dated by TCRdb to the early 2020s). The sample's time point label, in plain terms: newly diagnosed, previously untreated cHL patient sample. The protocol used for the library was the immunoSEQ multiplex PCR assay. The table comes from immuneACCESS by way of TCRdb, which keeps in-frame sequences with V and J called. Part of the clones is missing from these tables; in studies checked, under half for an unresolved V gene and the rest for unknown reasons. For this sample there are roughly 70,000 clones; over 90% appear just once. Jointly, the top ten make up about 2.6% of the sample. Sequencing was carried out using peripheral blood mononuclear cells (PBMCs). Every receptor here comes from a human donor with classical Hodgkin lymphoma.

The chain joins TRBV7-6 to TRBJ1-3, with 7 bases lining up with TRBD1. Germline-derived CDR1 and CDR2 are SGHVS and FNYEAQ. V gave up 3 bases and J gave up 3 bases; unmatched junction bases: 5. The CDR3 extends over 15 amino acids. CDR3 protein: CASSFNRGDGNTIYF. The CDR3, as DNA: TGTGCCAGCAGCTTCAACAGGGGTGATGGAAACACCATATATTTT.

The V gene is TRBV7-2, the J gene TRBJ1-1, with unresolved D. The CDR3 loop spans 17 amino acids. Germline values: CDR1 SGHTA, CDR2 FQGNSA. V was clipped by 5 bases and J by 6 bases, with 25 bases between them. In DNA form, the CDR3 reads TGTGCCAGCAGCCCAACGCGGGTAAATATCCGATTTGCTGAAGCTTTCTTT. Residues: CASSPTRVNIRFAEAFF.

In its sample, this clone was seen once. The gene calls are TRBV6-5 and TRBJ1-2; D gene ambiguous. Trimming removed 0 bases at V and 4 bases at J, with 3 bases between. There are 12 residues in the CDR3. CDR1 is MNHEY and CDR2 is SVGAGI in the germline V gene. Here the CDR3 DNA reads TGTGCCAGCAGTTACTCCGGCTATGGCTACACCTTC. Translated, it gives CASSYSGYGYTF.

This sequence joins TRBV27 and TRBJ2-7, with 8 bases fitting TRBD2. Looked up from germline, CDR1 is MNHEY and CDR2 is SMNVEV (reference sequence). The V segment lost 7 bases and the J segment 4 bases; nucleotides outside the gene matches: 9. CDR3 length: 14 residues. CDR3 in amino acids: CASTSRGGRYEQYF. The CDR3 nucleotides are TGTGCCAGCACTTCCCGGGGGGGTCGATACGAGCAGTACTTC.

V and J are TRBV2 and TRBJ1-1; possibly TRBD1 for D (5 bases). The V gene lost 7 bases and the J gene lost 4 bases, with 13 bases spanning the gap. CDR1 is SNHLY and CDR2 is FYNNEI in the germline V gene. The CDR3 has 13 amino acids. In DNA, the CDR3 is TGTGCCAGCACAGGGCAGCTAAGCACTGAAGCTTTCTTT. Amino acid sequence: CASTGQLSTEAFF.

This sequence joins TRBV12-5 and TRBJ1-1; D is unresolved. V gave up 6 bases and J gave up 4 bases, with 18 bases separating them. Germline-derived CDR1 and CDR2 are LGHNT and FRNRAP. The CDR3 contains 15 residues. The CDR3 bases are TGTGCTAGTGGCCACAACCCGGTCCGCTTCACTGAAGCTTTCTTT. Translated: CASGHNPVRFTEAFF.

The chain uses TRBV11-2 and TRBJ2-5; D perhaps matches TRBD2 (5 bases). CDR3 length equals 13 residues. Trimming pared 5 bases from V and 3 bases from J, leaving 10 bases between. Germline CDR1 SGHAT, CDR2 FQNNGV. The CDR3 DNA reads as TGTGCCAGCAGCCGAGGACTGGAAGAGACCCAGTACTTC. Its translation: CASSRGLEETQYF.

The chain couples TRBV18 to TRBJ1-4; D not certain. This CDR3 is 13 amino acids long. V lost 5 bases and J lost 6, with 10 bases in between. CDR1 is KGHSH, CDR2 LQKENI, per germline. CDR3 loop: CASSALPHEKLFF. CDR3 sequence (DNA): TGTGCCAGCTCAGCCCTACCTCATGAAAAACTGTTTTTT. Together with reference TRBV18 and TRBJ1-4, the CDR3 gives the full variable domain: NAGVMQNPRHLVRRRGQEARLRCSPMKGHSHVYWYRQLPEEGLKFMVYLQKENIIDESGMPKERFSAEFPKEGPSILRIQQVVRGDSAAYFCASSALPHEKLFFGSGTQLSVL.

The gene calls are TRBV5-5 and TRBJ1-4; the match to TRBD1 covers 7 bases. Losses at the gene ends were 3 bases for V and 4 bases for J; bases not matched to a gene: 3. CDR3 size: 14 residues. Germline V lookup: CDR1 SGHKS, CDR2 YYEKEE (reference sequence). DNA of the CDR3: TGTGCCAGCAGCTCACAGGGGTTTAATGAAAAACTGTTTTTT. As protein: CASSSQGFNEKLFF.

This clone was counted only a few times. The chain combines TRBV27 with TRBJ1-1, with D unclear. Trimming pared 4 bases from V and 0 bases from J, leaving 9 bases between. The V gene's germline CDR1 is MNHEY and CDR2 SMNVEV (reference sequence). The length of the CDR3 is 14 residues. The DNA of the CDR3 is TGTGCCAGCAGTTGGGGTTCCCTGAACACTGAAGCTTTCTTT. This gives the protein CASSWGSLNTEAFF.

The chain is built from TRBV19 and TRBJ2-1; D gene uncertain. Trimming removed 5 bases from V and 5 bases from J, with 7 bases in between. The CDR3 length is 12 residues. Germline V CDR1 and CDR2: LNHDA, SQIVND (reference sequence). DNA for the CDR3: TGTGCCAGTAGTTTTAGGAACAATGAGCAGTTCTTC. Amino acid sequence: CASSFRNNEQFF.

The rearrangement joins TRBV6-6 to TRBJ1-1; no reliable D call. The length of the CDR3 is 15 residues. Per the germline V gene, CDR1 is MNHNY and CDR2 is SVGAGI (reference sequence). V was shortened by 0 bases and J by 1 base, with 9 bases between the two germline ends. CDR3 in DNA: TGTGCCAGCAGTTACTCACCCGGCCAGAACACTGAAGCTTTCTTT. This sequence encodes CASSYSPGQNTEAFF.

The chain links TRBV5-1 to TRBJ2-5; 8 nucleotides agree with TRBD1. Germline CDR1 and CDR2: SGHRS and YFSETQ. The V segment lost 4 bases and the J segment 2 bases; nucleotides outside the gene matches: 4. The CDR3 consists of 14 residues. CDR3 amino acids: CASSPGTGQETQYF. DNA for the CDR3: TGCGCCAGCAGCCCGGGGACAGGTCAAGAGACCCAGTACTTC.

The chain uses TRBV19 and TRBJ1-5; D is uncertain. Looked up from germline, CDR1 is LNHDA and CDR2 is SQIVND (reference sequence). Trimming stripped 0 bases from V and 2 bases from J, with 14 bases between. This CDR3 has 17 residues. CDR3 nucleotides: TGTGCCAGTAGTATAGATTCCGTGAATGTCGGCAATCAGCCCCAGCATTTT. Protein: CASSIDSVNVGNQPQHF.

The genes are TRBV4-1 and TRBJ1-6, with 10 bases identical to TRBD1. V lost 4 bases, J lost 7 bases, and 4 bases stayed unmatched. The CDR3 loop spans 15 amino acids. CDR1 and CDR2 from the germline V gene are MGHRA and YSYEKL. Here the CDR3 reads CASSPPGQGNSPLHF. The DNA for the CDR3 is TGCGCCAGCAGCCCCCCGGGACAGGGGAATTCACCCCTCCACTTT.